Listed here is a single TCR beta chain. What it recognizes is unknown. TCRdb called the RT-PCR reads again in MiXCR, with one record for every CDR3 protein. The data hold about 780,000 distinct CDR3 sequences, with roughly 20% observed a single time. This sample was included in a study of response to subunit inactivated influenza vaccine. Study-level results: Few additional T cells are recruited per seasonal influenza vaccination, authors suggested.

This CDR3 comprises 15 residues. Germline values: CDR1 SGHNT, CDR2 YYREEE (reference sequence). The germline V and J ends were trimmed by 4 bases and 5 bases, with 13 bases remaining between them. This TCR was sampled from a man between 45 and 60 years old who received an inactivated influenza vaccine. The rearrangement uses TRBV5-4 and TRBJ1-6, with a possible D match to TRBD1 (6 bases). The input for sequencing was PBMCs from blood, taken approximately 5 days after vaccination. CDR3 in DNA: TGTGCCAGCAGCCTAGGACAGACAAATAATTCACCCCTCCACTTT. Residues: CASSLGQTNNSPLHF.